This T cell receptor (beta chain) was sequenced for a study of CD8+CD57+ T cells in acquired aplastic anemia. V lost 0 bases, J lost 5 bases, and 11 bases lay in between. The germline gives CDR1 SGHTA, CDR2 FQGNSA. The CDR3 loop spans 15 amino acids. In its sample, this clonotype was seen many times. Profiles of TCR beta VDJ and CDR3 were generated from a genomic DNA template. TCRdb passed the reads through MiXCR, listing each CDR3 protein once. Counted here are 200,000 to 250,000 distinct CDR3 sequences, roughly 35% occurring once; the ten biggest clones make up 1.1%. Sequenced material: sorted CD4+, CD8+, or CD8+CD57+ T cells (not recorded which) from PBMCs. The chain couples TRBV7-2 to TRBJ1-5, with D tentatively TRBD1 (5 bases). The sequence was collected from a human donor in good health, serving as a control. The CDR3 is CASSLAHGGHQPQHF. The CDR3 DNA reads as TGTGCCAGCAGCTTAGCGCACGGGGGACATCAGCCCCAGCATTTT.